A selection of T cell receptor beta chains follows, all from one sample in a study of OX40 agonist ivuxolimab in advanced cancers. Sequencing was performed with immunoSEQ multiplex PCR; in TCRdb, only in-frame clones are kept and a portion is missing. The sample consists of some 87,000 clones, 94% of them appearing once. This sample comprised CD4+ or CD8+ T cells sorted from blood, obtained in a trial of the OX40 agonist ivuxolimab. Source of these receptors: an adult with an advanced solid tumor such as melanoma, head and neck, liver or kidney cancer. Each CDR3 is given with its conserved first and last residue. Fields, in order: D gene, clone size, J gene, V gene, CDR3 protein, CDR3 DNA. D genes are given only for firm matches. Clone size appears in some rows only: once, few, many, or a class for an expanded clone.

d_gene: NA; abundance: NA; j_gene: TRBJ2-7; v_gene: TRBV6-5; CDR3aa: CASSSSSGHSYEQYF; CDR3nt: TGTGCCAGCAGTTCCTCATCGGGACATAGCTACGAGCAGTACTTC
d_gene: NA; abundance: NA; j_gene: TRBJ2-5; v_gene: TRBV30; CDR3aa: CAWRLDTNPEETQYF; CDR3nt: TGTGCCTGGAGACTTGACACAAACCCCGAAGAGACCCAGTACTTC
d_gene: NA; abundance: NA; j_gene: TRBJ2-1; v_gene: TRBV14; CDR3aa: CASSQVVVASYNEQFF; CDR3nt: TGTGCCAGCAGCCAAGTCGTGGTAGCCTCCTACAATGAGCAGTTCTTC
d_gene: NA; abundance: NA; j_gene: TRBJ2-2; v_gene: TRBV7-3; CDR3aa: CASTKSVRSNTGELFF; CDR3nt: TGTGCCAGCACTAAAAGTGTCCGGTCGAACACCGGGGAGCTGTTTTTT
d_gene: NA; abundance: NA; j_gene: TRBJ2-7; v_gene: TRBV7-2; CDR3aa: CASSLAGSYEQYF; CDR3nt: TGTGCCAGCAGCTTAGCGGGCAGCTACGAGCAGTACTTC
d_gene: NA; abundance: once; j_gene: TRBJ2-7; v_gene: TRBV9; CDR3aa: CASSVGGSYEQYF; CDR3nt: TGTGCCAGCAGCGTTGGCGGGTCCTACGAGCAGTACTTC
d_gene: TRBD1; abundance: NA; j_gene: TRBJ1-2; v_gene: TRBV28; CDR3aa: CASSPGGAASYGYTF; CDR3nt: TGTGCCAGCAGCCCAGGGGGCGCCGCTAGCTATGGCTACACCTTC
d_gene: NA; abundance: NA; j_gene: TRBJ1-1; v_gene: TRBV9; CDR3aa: CASSVNNGDRAFF; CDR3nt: TGTGCCAGCAGCGTAAACAACGGGGACCGGGCTTTCTTT
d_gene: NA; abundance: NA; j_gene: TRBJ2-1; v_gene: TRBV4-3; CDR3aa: CASSQGRRSYEQFF; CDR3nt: TGCGCCAGCAGCCAAGGAAGGAGGTCCTATGAGCAGTTCTTC
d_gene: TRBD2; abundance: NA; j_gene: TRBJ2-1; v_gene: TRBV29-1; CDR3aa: CSVKTSGREYNEQFF; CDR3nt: TGCAGCGTTAAGACTAGCGGGAGGGAGTACAATGAGCAGTTCTTC
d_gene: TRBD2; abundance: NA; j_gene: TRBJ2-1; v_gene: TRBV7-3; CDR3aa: CASSSRTSGSGPYNEQFF; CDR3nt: TGTGCCAGCAGCTCCCGGACTAGCGGGAGTGGACCCTACAATGAGCAGTTCTTC
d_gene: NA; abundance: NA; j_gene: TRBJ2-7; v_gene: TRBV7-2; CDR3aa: CASSSPLTNSVQYF; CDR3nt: TGTGCCAGCAGCTCCCCATTAACTAATTCTGTGCAGTACTTC
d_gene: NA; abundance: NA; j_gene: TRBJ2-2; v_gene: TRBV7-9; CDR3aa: CASSPGQNTGELFF; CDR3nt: TGTGCCAGCAGCCCTGGACAGAACACCGGGGAGCTGTTTTTT
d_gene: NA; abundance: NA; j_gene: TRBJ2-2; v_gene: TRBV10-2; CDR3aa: CASSGLTGELFF; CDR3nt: TGCGCCAGCAGTGGACTTACCGGGGAGCTGTTTTTT
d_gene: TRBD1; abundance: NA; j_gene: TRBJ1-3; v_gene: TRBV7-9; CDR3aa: CASSLDPGTGPGNTIYF; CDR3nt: TGTGCCAGCAGCTTAGATCCCGGGACAGGTCCCGGAAACACCATATATTTT
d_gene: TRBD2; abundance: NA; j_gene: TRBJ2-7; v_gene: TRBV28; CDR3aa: CASSSPLAGLNYEQYF; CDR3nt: TGTGCCAGCAGTTCCCCTTTAGCGGGATTGAACTACGAGCAGTACTTC
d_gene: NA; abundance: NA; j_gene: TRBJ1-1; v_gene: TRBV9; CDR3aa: CASSVDGTPEAFF; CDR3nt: TGTGCCAGCAGCGTAGACGGGACACCCGAAGCTTTCTTT
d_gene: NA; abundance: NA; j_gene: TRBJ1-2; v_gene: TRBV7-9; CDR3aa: CASSRSGSDGYTF; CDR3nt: TGTGCCAGCAGCCGCTCCGGTTCAGATGGCTACACCTTC
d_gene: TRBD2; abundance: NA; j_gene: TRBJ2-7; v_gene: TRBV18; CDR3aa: CASSGSGRSYEQYF; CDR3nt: TGTGCCAGCTCAGGTAGCGGGAGATCCTACGAGCAGTACTTC
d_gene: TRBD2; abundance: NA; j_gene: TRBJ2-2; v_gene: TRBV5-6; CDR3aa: CASSTGLAGAAGELFF; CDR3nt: TGTGCCAGCAGCACTGGACTAGCGGGAGCAGCCGGGGAGCTGTTTTTT
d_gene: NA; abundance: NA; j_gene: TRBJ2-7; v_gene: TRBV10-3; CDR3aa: CAISESEGRDTDEQYF; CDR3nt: TGTGCCATCAGTGAGTCGGAGGGACGCGATACCGACGAGCAGTACTTC
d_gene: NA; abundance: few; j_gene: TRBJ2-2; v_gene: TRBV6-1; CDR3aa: CATPDYPNTGELFF; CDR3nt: TGTGCCACCCCGGACTACCCGAACACCGGGGAGCTGTTTTTT
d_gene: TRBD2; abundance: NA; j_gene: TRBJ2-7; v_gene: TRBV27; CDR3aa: CASSLSSGRGLEQYF; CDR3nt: TGTGCCAGCAGTTTATCGAGCGGGAGAGGACTCGAGCAGTACTTC
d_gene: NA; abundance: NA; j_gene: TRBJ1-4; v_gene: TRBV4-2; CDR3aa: CASSQELGFTEKLFF; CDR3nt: TGTGCCAGCAGCCAAGAGTTGGGTTTTACTGAAAAACTGTTTTTT
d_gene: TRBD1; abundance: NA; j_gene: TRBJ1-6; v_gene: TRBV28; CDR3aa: CASSSRQGTENSPLHF; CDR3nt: TGTGCCAGCAGTTCCAGACAGGGTACGGAGAATTCACCCCTCCACTTT
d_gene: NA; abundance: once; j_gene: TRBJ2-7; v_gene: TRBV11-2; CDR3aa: CASSYGDYEQYF; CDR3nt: TGTGCCAGCAGCTACGGAGATTACGAGCAGTACTTC
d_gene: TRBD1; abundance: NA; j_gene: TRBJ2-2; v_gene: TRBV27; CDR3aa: CASRLTGNQYANTGELFF; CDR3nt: TGTGCCAGCAGATTGACAGGGAATCAATACGCGAACACCGGGGAGCTGTTTTTT
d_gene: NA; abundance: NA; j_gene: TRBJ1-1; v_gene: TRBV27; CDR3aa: CASSPDGGETEAFF; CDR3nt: TGTGCCAGCAGCCCGGACGGGGGAGAGACTGAAGCTTTCTTT
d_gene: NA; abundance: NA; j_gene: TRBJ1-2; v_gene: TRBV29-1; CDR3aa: CSVEVQARGYTF; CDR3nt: TGCAGCGTTGAAGTACAGGCGCGTGGCTACACCTTC
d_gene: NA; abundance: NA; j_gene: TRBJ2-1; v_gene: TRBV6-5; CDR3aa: CASSDRIYWDEQFF; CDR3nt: TGTGCCAGCAGTGACCGAATCTACTGGGATGAGCAGTTCTTC
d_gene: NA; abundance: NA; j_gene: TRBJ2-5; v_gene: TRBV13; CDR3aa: CASSLVGEETQYF; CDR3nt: TGTGCCAGCAGCTTAGTAGGGGAGGAGACCCAGTACTTC
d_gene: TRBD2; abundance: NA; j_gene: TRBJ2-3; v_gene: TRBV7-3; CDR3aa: CASSWSAGKFSEGQYF; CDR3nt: TGTGCCAGCAGCTGGTCAGCGGGGAAATTCTCCGAGGGGCAGTATTTT
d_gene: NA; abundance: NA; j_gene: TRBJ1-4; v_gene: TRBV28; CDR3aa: CASRKPGLMGEKLFF; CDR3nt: TGTGCCAGCAGAAAACCGGGACTAATGGGGGAAAAACTGTTTTTT
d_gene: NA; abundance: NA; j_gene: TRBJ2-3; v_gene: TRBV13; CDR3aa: CASSLGIGAGGDTQYF; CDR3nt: TGTGCCAGCAGCTTAGGCATTGGGGCAGGAGGAGATACGCAGTATTTT
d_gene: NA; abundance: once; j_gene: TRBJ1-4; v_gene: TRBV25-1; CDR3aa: CASTHKGSAQGEKLFF; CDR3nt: TGTGCCAGCACGCATAAGGGCAGCGCCCAGGGTGAAAAACTGTTTTTT
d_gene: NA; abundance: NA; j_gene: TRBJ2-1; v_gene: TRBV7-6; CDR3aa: CASSLDDSSMEQFF; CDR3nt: TGTGCCAGCAGCTTAGATGACAGTAGTATGGAGCAGTTCTTC
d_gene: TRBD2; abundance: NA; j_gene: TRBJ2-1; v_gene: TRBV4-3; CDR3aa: CASSQATSGRGDEQFF; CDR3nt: TGCGCCAGCAGCCAAGCGACTAGCGGGAGAGGCGATGAGCAGTTCTTC
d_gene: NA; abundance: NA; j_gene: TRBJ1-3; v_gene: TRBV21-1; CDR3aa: CASSSQGNTIYF; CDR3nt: TGTGCCAGCAGCAGTCAGGGAAACACCATATATTTT
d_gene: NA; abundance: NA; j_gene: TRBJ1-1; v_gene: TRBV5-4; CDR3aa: CASSFGWGENTEAFF; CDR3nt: TGTGCCAGCAGCTTTGGGTGGGGAGAGAACACTGAAGCTTTCTTT
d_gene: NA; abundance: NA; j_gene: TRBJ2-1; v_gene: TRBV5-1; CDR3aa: CASSLRGGTRSYNEQFF; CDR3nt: TGCGCCAGCAGCTTGCGGGGCGGGACGAGGTCCTACAATGAGCAGTTCTTC
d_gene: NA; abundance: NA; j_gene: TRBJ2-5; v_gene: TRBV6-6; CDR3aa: CASKDRAGRETQYF; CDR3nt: TGTGCCAGCAAAGACCGGGCAGGGCGGGAGACCCAGTACTTC
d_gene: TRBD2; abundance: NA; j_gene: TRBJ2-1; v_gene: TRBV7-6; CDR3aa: CASSLARRPSGRRSYNEQFF; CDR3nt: TGTGCCAGCAGCTTAGCGAGGAGGCCTAGCGGGAGGCGCTCCTACAATGAGCAGTTCTTC
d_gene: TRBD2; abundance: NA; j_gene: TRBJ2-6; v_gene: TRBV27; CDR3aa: CASSLAGGTGANVLTF; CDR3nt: TGTGCCAGCAGTTTGGCCGGGGGGACTGGGGCCAACGTCCTGACTTTC
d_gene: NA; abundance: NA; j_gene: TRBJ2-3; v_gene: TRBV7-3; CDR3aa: CASSSGAHTDTQYF; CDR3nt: TGTGCCAGCAGCTCTGGTGCACACACAGATACGCAGTATTTT
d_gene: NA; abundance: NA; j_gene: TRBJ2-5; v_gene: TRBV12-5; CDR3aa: CASGLDRLGTQYF; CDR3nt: TGTGCTAGTGGTTTGGACCGCCTTGGGACCCAGTACTTC
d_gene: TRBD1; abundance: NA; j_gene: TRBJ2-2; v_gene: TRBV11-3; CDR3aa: CASSSYRDRGSGELFF; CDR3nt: TGTGCCAGCAGCTCGTACCGGGACAGGGGGTCCGGGGAGCTGTTTTTT
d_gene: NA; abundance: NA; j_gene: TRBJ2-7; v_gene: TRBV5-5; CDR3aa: CASSLSHGSAEQYF; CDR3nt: TGTGCCAGCAGCTTGTCCCATGGCAGCGCCGAGCAGTACTTC
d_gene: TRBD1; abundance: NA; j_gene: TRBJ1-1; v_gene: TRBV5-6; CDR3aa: CASSWGQGGKAFF; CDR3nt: TGTGCCAGCAGCTGGGGACAGGGAGGTAAAGCTTTCTTT
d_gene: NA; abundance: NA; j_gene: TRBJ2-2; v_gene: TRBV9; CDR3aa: CASSPRGGTGELFF; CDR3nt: TGTGCCAGCAGCCCCCGTGGCGGTACCGGGGAGCTGTTTTTT
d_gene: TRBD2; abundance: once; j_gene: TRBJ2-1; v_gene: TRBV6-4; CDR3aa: CASSPSLAGVYNEQFF; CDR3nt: TGTGCCAGCAGTCCCTCACTAGCGGGAGTTTACAATGAGCAGTTCTTC
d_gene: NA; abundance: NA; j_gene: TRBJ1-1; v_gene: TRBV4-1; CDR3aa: CASSHMRKPMNTEAFF; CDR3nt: TGCGCCAGCAGCCACATGAGAAAACCCATGAACACTGAAGCTTTCTTT
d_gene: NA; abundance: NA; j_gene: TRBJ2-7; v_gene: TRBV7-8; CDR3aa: CASSSTAGYEQYF; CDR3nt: TGTGCCAGCAGCTCTACGGCGGGCTACGAGCAGTACTTC
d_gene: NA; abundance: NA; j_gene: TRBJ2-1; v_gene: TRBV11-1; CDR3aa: CASSLEGGTAVNEQLF; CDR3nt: TGTGCCAGCAGCTTAGAGGGAGGGACAGCAGTCAATGAGCAGCTCTTC
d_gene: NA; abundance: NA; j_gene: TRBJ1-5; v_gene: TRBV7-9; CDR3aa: CASSLEGQAGNQPQHF; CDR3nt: TGTGCCAGCAGCTTAGAGGGTCAGGCGGGCAATCAGCCCCAGCATTTT
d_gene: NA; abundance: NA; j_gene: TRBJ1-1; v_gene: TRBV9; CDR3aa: CASTPPHRGDTEAFF; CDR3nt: TGTGCCAGCACCCCGCCCCATCGGGGAGACACTGAAGCTTTCTTT
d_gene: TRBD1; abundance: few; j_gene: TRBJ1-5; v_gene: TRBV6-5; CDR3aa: CASSGTGWQPQHF; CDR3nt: TGTGCCAGCAGTGGGACAGGTTGGCAGCCCCAGCATTTT